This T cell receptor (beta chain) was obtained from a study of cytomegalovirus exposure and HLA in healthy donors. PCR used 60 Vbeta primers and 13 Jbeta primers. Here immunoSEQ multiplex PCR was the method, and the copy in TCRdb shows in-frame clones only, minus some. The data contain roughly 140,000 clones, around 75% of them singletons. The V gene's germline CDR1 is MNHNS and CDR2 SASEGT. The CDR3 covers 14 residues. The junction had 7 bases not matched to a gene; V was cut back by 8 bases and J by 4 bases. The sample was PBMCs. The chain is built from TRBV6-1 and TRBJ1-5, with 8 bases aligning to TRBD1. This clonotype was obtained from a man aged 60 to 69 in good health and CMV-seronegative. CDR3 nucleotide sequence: TGTGCCAGCCGGGAGGACAGGGCGAATCAGCCCCAGCATTTT. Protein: CASREDRANQPQHF.